Listed below are T cell receptor beta chains from one sample, sequenced in a study of OX40 agonist ivuxolimab in advanced cancers. The repertoire was sequenced with immunoSEQ multiplex PCR; TCRdb's copy has only in-frame clones and lacks some. The sample yields 8,500 to 13,000 clones, approximately 85% seen once. Material: CD4+ or CD8+ T cells sorted from blood, obtained in a trial of the OX40 agonist ivuxolimab. These receptors came from an adult with an advanced solid tumor such as melanoma, head and neck, liver or kidney cancer. CDR3s leave out the opening cysteine and the closing phenylalanine or tryptophan. The D gene is left open where the match is weak.

v_gene | d_gene | CDR3aa
TRBV29-1 | . | SVEKEAEQY
TRBV6-5 | TRBD1 | ASSTRTGYYGYT
TRBV11-2 | . | ASSLVTYEQY
TRBV6-6 | . | ASSYDLTYNSPLH
TRBV11-2 | . | ASSSRVTAYNEQF
TRBV5-1 | . | ASSGGPRSYEQY
TRBV9 | . | ASSAAETWPTAYEQY
TRBV4-1 | . | ASSQVRGSNQPQH
TRBV11-2 | . | ASSLVGGSYEQY
TRBV5-5 | TRBD2 | ASSYYTSGGETQY
TRBV5-5 | . | ASSRMGQLRRETQY
TRBV7-9 | . | ASSLAWGYNEQF
TRBV5-5 | . | ASSLNGILHQPQH
TRBV2 | . | ASSEGKREKLF
TRBV7-9 | TRBD1 | ASRLQGNSGNTIY
TRBV28 | TRBD2 | ASRLAGGPDTQY
TRBV5-1 | . | ASSPPRAFGNTIY
TRBV6-4 | TRBD2 | ASSATSGGGDTQY
TRBV4-3 | . | ASSQDPGAGNSPLH
TRBV7-8 | . | ASSWATDTQY
TRBV5-1 | . | ASSFTGGELF
TRBV28 | . | ASSSPPLYEQF
TRBV14 | . | ASSQDQGRYRGDEQF
TRBV29-1 | TRBD1 | SVEDPGQGGRGYT
TRBV5-1 | . | ASSLVLDTGELF
TRBV29-1 | . | SVADLGARGSEAF
TRBV9 | . | ASSPSGTEQF
TRBV4-1 | TRBD1 | ASSHGDREVTEAF
TRBV4-3 | TRBD1 | ASSQGDSTPEQF
TRBV5-4 | . | ASSLLDTQY
TRBV19 | TRBD2 | ASSTSGESSYEQY
TRBV7-2 | . | ASSFRDEQF
TRBV7-2 | TRBD2 | ASSLSRDSGSIYEQY
TRBV5-4 | TRBD1 | ASSWGQGSDTQY
TRBV28 | . | ASSLIGEVYEQY
TRBV5-6 | . | ASSFGVGYYEQY
TRBV29-1 | . | SVAGLQETQY
TRBV27 | . | ASRAPGTEQF
TRBV27 | TRBD1 | ASSPVTGTGNYGYT
TRBV5-1 | TRBD2 | ASTLAGGIETQY
TRBV28 | . | ASDFRQFPGRYT
TRBV6-1 | . | ASSDYRSQETQY
TRBV19 | . | ASSRTRGGTEAF